Detailed here is one T cell receptor beta chain. The data are from a study of T cell changes during pregnancy in multiple sclerosis. Profiling relied on immunoSEQ multiplex PCR, and the TCRdb table lists in-frame clones only, not all of them. The table shows tens of thousands of clones, with about 87% occurring only once. The V gene's germline CDR1 is SGHTA and CDR2 FQGNSA. J gave up 3 bases and V 5 bases, and 7 bases lay outside the gene matches. This CDR3 spans 14 amino acids. This material consisted of CD4+ T cells from peripheral blood mononuclear cells, taken in the second trimester of pregnancy. The receptor comes from a female donor with multiple sclerosis, enrolled in a pregnancy study. The chain employs TRBV7-2 and TRBJ2-7; 7 bases map to TRBD1. CDR3 in DNA: TGTGCCAGCAGCGTAACAGGGGACCGCTACGAGCAGTACTTC. The encoded protein is CASSVTGDRYEQYF.